These T cell receptor beta chains were read from a single sample in a study of neurological immune-mediated disorders. TCRdb ran MiXCR on the 5' RACE reads and lists one entry per CDR3 protein. The sample yields about 120,000 distinct CDR3 sequences, around 3% seen once. The sequencing input was PBMCs. Source of these receptors: a woman younger than 45 with multiple sclerosis. The CDR3 runs from the conserved cysteine through the conserved F or W. Each record gives: D gene, J gene, clone size, V gene, CDR3 DNA, CDR3 protein. A D gene is named only where the DNA matches it firmly. Clone size is given for some rows only: seen once, a few or many times, or a class if the clone is expanded.

>.|TRBJ2-7|many|TRBV6-1
TGTGCCAGCAGTGAAGACCCGGTCGAGCAGTACTTC
CASSEDPVEQYF
>TRBD1|TRBJ2-1|many|TRBV20-1
TGCAGTGCTAGCGGGACAGGGAACGACAATGAGCAGTTCTTC
CSASGTGNDNEQFF
>TRBD2|TRBJ2-7|many|TRBV7-2
TGTGCCAGCAGCCATAGCGGGTCCTACGAGCAGTACTTC
CASSHSGSYEQYF
>TRBD1|TRBJ1-5|few|TRBV19
TGTGCCAGCAACTCTCAGGGGGGGAATCAGCCCCAGCATTTT
CASNSQGGNQPQHF
>.|TRBJ2-7|many|TRBV15
TGTGCCACCAGCAGAGCCTTGGGCAACGGGGACGAGCAGTACTTC
CATSRALGNGDEQYF
>.|TRBJ2-7|many|TRBV29-1
TGCAGCGTTGAAGTAGGGGACGAGCAGTACTTC
CSVEVGDEQYF
>.|TRBJ1-6|.|TRBV18
TGTGTCAGCTCACCAGAAGATGCGGGGGTGGGTTCACCCCTCCACTTT
CVSSPEDAGVGSPLHF
>.|TRBJ2-1|many|TRBV12-3/TRBV12-4
TGTGCCAGCGGGGGCGCCTACAATGAGCAGTTCTTC
CASGGAYNEQFF
>.|TRBJ2-1|many|TRBV7-9
TGTGCCAGCAGAGCTACAGGGGAGGATGAGCAGTTCTTC
CASRATGEDEQFF
>TRBD1|TRBJ2-4|many|TRBV20-1
TGCAGTGCCTACCTCCCCGGGACAGGATTAGCCAAAAACATTCAGTACTTC
CSAYLPGTGLAKNIQYF
>.|TRBJ2-7|many|TRBV6-2/TRBV6-3
TGTGCCAGCTCGACGGAGTTGGTTGGAGACGAGCAGTACTTC
CASSTELVGDEQYF